Listed here are 6 T cell receptor beta chains from one sample, sequenced in a study of shared clonotypes between healthy human individuals. The protocol was immunoSEQ multiplex PCR, while the TCRdb copy is restricted to in-frame clones and leaves out a portion. The data contain 950,000 to 1,100,000 clones, about four fifths of them singletons. The source material was memory CD4+ T cells from PBMCs. Subset here: CD45RA-negative fraction. These receptors came from a man aged 18 to 35 in good health. Some clones in this sample may be carry-over from other donors' samples.

The V and J genes are TRBV5-1 and TRBJ2-7; no firm D call. V gave up 1 base and J gave up 4 bases, with 18 bases separating them. The CDR3 has 16 residues. Looked up from germline, CDR1 is SGHRS and CDR2 is YFSETQ. CDR3 residues: CASSLLVSEMGYEQYF. CDR3 DNA sequence: TGCGCCAGCAGCTTGCTAGTCTCGGAGATGGGTTACGAGCAGTACTTC.

The rearrangement joins TRBV29-1 to TRBJ1-2; D is possibly TRBD1 (5 bases). The CDR3 runs 10 residues. The germline V gene encodes CDR1 SQVTM and CDR2 ANQGSEA. V was cut by 6 bases and J by 8 bases, with 10 bases left in between. The CDR3: CSVGQRGYTF. CDR3 nucleotide sequence: TGCAGCGTCGGACAAAGGGGCTACACCTTC.

This clone appeared once. The chain combines TRBV6-1 with TRBJ2-7, with D perhaps given as TRBD1 or TRBD2 (5 bases each). Per the germline V gene, CDR1 is MNHNS and CDR2 is SASEGT. V was pared by 1 base and J by 0 bases, with 7 bases between. This CDR3 contains 14 residues. DNA for the CDR3: TGTGCCAGCAGTGAAGGGGGGAACTCCTACGAGCAGTACTTC. Its protein is CASSEGGNSYEQYF.

The rearrangement links TRBV6-1 to TRBJ2-2; no reliable D call. The V end was cut by 7 bases, the J end by 0 bases, with 12 bases between. CDR1 is MNHNS and CDR2 is SASEGT in the germline V gene. The CDR3 spans 15 residues. The CDR3: CASTPVRTNTGELFF. In DNA form, the CDR3 reads TGTGCCAGCACCCCCGTCAGGACGAACACCGGGGAGCTGTTTTTT.

This clone was counted a single time. Compared with germline, one end of the junction differs, possibly owing to a read error. J is TRBJ1-4 and V is TRBV18; 7 nucleotides match TRBD1. This CDR3 region has 15 residues. Germline CDR1 KGHSH, CDR2 LQKENI. This chain's CDR3 is CASSPQGPHNEKLFF. Written as DNA, the CDR3 is TGTGCCAGCTCGCCACAGGGGCCCCATAATGAAAAACTGTTTTTT.

This clone was seen just once. The junction and the germline gene differ at one end; a read error may be behind it. The rearrangement links TRBV4-1 to TRBJ1-5; tentatively, D is TRBD1 (6 bases). The germline V gene encodes CDR1 MGHRA and CDR2 YSYEKL. The CDR3 is made up of 16 amino acids. For the CDR3, the DNA is TGCGCCAGCACCCAAACTCGGGGGGGCGCGGGTCAGCCCCAGCATTTT. Its translation: CASTQTRGGAGQPQHF.